This TCR beta chain appears in the sequencing data of a study of blood T cell repertoires in COVID-19. The CDR3 length is 14 residues. After removal of 3 bases from V and 5 bases from J, the junction contained 3 bases not matched to a gene. CDR1 SGHNT and CDR2 YYREEE come from the germline V gene (reference sequence). Using immunoSEQ multiplex PCR, the repertoire was profiled, and TCRdb retains in-frame clones only, with some absent. The table records a few hundred thousand clones, 85% of them present only once. This sequence originates from a woman under 30 with acute or convalescent COVID-19. Sequenced: peripheral blood. The chain recombines TRBV5-4 with TRBJ1-1; 11 bases map to TRBD1. CDR3 region: CASSYGTGGTEAFF. DNA for the CDR3: TGTGCCAGCAGCTACGGGACAGGGGGTACTGAAGCTTTCTTT.